The 21 T cell receptor beta chains presented below share a single source sample, sequenced in a study of T cells in Graves' hyperthyroidism and ophthalmopathy. TCR beta CDR3 region amplification was performed from RNA transcripts. An initial round of RT-PCR targeting the TCR CDR3 relied on the HTBI primer set. TCRdb redid the calling of the multiplex PCR reads with MiXCR, one entry per CDR3 protein. The data contain about 540,000 distinct CDR3 sequences, 46% of them singletons. The specimen sequenced was peripheral blood or thyroid tissue (not recorded which). All receptors derive from a woman aged 18-29 years with Graves' hyperthyroidism.

To note about this clonotype: This likely comes from a read error, as the CDR3 has no conserved phenylalanine or tryptophan at its end. The DNA is left out, because the CDR3 cannot be placed on it with certainty; the CDR3 is given as TCRdb lists it. The rearrangement links TRBV12-3 or TRBV12-4 to TRBJ1-4; whether TRBD1, the table's D call, matches the DNA was not checked. With termini counted, the CDR3 has 11 amino acids. The CDR3 sequence: CASRLRGQGSS.

This clonotype was recorded many times. The chain uses TRBV5-1 and TRBJ2-2; D is unclear. V lost 0 bases and J 0 bases, leaving 3 bases between the germline ends. From germline, CDR1 is SGHRS and CDR2 YFSETQ. The length of the CDR3 is 14 residues. The CDR3 region has the DNA TGCGCCAGCAGCTTGGTGCCGAACACCGGGGAGCTGTTTTTT. It codes for CASSLVPNTGELFF.

The gene calls are TRBV5-5 and TRBJ1-1, with D uncertain. Trimming shortened V by 6 bases and J by 6 bases, and 15 bases separated the two germline ends. The CDR3 spans 13 residues. CDR1 SGHKS and CDR2 YYEKEE come from the germline V gene (reference sequence). CDR3 loop: CASTSSGRAEAFF. The CDR3 DNA reads as TGTGCCAGCACCTCTAGCGGGAGGGCTGAAGCTTTCTTT.

This clonotype was seen ten or more times. The chain recombines TRBV11-2 with TRBJ1-4, with D possibly matching TRBD1 (5 bases). The V gene's germline CDR1 is SGHAT and CDR2 FQNNGV. V shed 2 bases and J shed 2 bases, with 9 bases lying between them. CDR3 length: 15 amino acids. The CDR3 bases are TGTGCCAGCAGCTTATTGGCAGGGACTAATGAAAAACTGTTTTTT. Its protein is CASSLLAGTNEKLFF.

This clonotype was found many times. This chain links TRBV6-6 with TRBJ2-5, with D perhaps given as TRBD1 or TRBD2 (5 bases each). The CDR3 is 13 residues long. V dropped 6 bases and J dropped 1 base, with 9 bases sitting between them. Per the germline V gene, CDR1 is MNHNY and CDR2 is SVGAGI (reference sequence). DNA of the CDR3: TGTGCCAGCAGGTCGAGGGGCCAAGAGACCCAGTACTTC. Protein: CASRSRGQETQYF.

In this sample, this clonotype turned up once. Being one base from a much bigger clone, this may be a read error. This chain connects TRBV4-1 to TRBJ2-5; no clear D gene. CDR1 and CDR2 (germline): MGHRA, YSYEKL. This CDR3 spans 12 amino acids. Here the CDR3 DNA reads TGTGCCAGCAGCTTCCTGGTTGAGACCCAGCACTTC. Amino acid sequence: CASSFLVETQHF.

The V gene is TRBV6-4, the J gene TRBJ2-7; 11 bases line up with TRBD2. The end of the DNA aligns better with TRBJ2-1, so the J call may be wrong. The CDR3 spans 16 residues. The germline V gene has CDR1 MRHNA and CDR2 SNTAGT. CDR3 bases: TGTGCCAGCAGTGACTCGACACTAGCGGGAGTCGATGAGCAGTTCTTC. Protein: CASSDSTLAGVDEQFF.

V is TRBV15 and J is TRBJ2-7; 9 bases match TRBD1. Germline assignment: CDR1 LNHNV and CDR2 YYDKDF (reference sequence). Unmatched junction bases numbered 5, after V lost 5 bases and J lost 3 bases. The CDR3 runs to 14 residues. CDR3 DNA: TGTGCCACCAGCCCGACAGGGGGATTCTACGAGCAGTACTTC. This codes for CATSPTGGFYEQYF.

The table lists this clonotype with a few counts. The CDR3 spells CASSVLGGETQYF. The CDR3 DNA reads TGTGCCAGCAGCGTACTAGGAGGAGAGACCCAGTACTTC. The rearrangement links TRBV7-9 to TRBJ2-5; tentatively, D is TRBD2 (5 bases). Germline CDR1 is SEHNR and CDR2 is FQNEAQ (reference sequence). V was clipped by 5 bases and J by 4 bases, with 11 bases between them. The CDR3 has 13 amino acids.

This clonotype was counted once. The J gene is TRBJ1-2, the V gene TRBV29-1; TRBD1 matches 9 bases. Germline V CDR1 and CDR2: SQVTM, ANQGSEA. The V segment lost 3 bases and the J segment 6 bases; nucleotides outside the gene matches: 17. The length of the CDR3 is 17 residues. The CDR3 protein is CSVDSPPGQGYSHGYTF. The CDR3 DNA reads as TGCAGCGTTGATTCTCCACCGGGACAGGGTTATTCGCATGGCTACACCTTC. The entire variable domain, with the rest obtained from reference TRBV29-1 and TRBJ1-2, is as follows: SAVISQKPSRDICQRGTSLTIQCQVDSQVTMMFWYRQQPGQSLTLIATANQGSEATYESGFVIDKFPISRPNLTFSTLTVSNMSPEDSSIYLCSVDSPPGQGYSHGYTFGSGTRLTVV.

There are a few counts of this clonotype. This chain connects TRBV24-1 to TRBJ2-1; the D is unclear. The CDR3 sequence is 14 residues long. Germline V gives CDR1 KGHDR, CDR2 SFDVKD. Trimming removed 5 bases from V and 5 bases from J, with 12 bases in between. CDR3 DNA sequence: TGTGCCACCAGTGTGGGCGGATCGGACAATGAGCAGTTCTTC. Residues: CATSVGGSDNEQFF.

On this clonotype: This sequence may be a read error, since a much larger clone differs from it by one base. J is TRBJ2-7 and V is TRBV10-2; 9 bases are shared with TRBD1. The CDR3 loop spans 15 amino acids. Germline loops: CDR1 WSHSY, CDR2 SAAADI. J gave up 6 bases and V 6 bases, and 12 bases lay outside the gene matches. CDR3 sequence: CASSNRGDRDLEQYF. CDR3 sequence (DNA): TGCGCCAGCAGCAACAGAGGGGACAGGGACCTCGAGCAGTACTTC.

V and J are TRBV24-1 and TRBJ1-1, with TRBD1 identical over 8 bases. This CDR3 spans 18 amino acids. Germline CDR1 reads KGHDR; CDR2 reads SFDVKD. V was pared by 5 bases and J by 0 bases, with 13 bases of the junction left unmatched. The chain's CDR3 is CATSGASGGEDMNTEAFF. The CDR3 DNA is TGTGCCACCAGTGGTGCTTCAGGGGGCGAGGATATGAACACTGAAGCTTTCTTT.

The gene calls are TRBV19 and TRBJ2-5; no clear D. Germline V gives CDR1 LNHDA, CDR2 SQIVND (reference sequence). V lost 5 bases to trimming and J lost 7 bases, with 11 bases between them. The CDR3 has 12 residues. This chain's CDR3 is CASSPNGGTQYF. DNA of the CDR3: TGTGCCAGTAGTCCGAACGGCGGGACCCAGTACTTC.

This clonotype was detected many times. V gene TRBV27 combines with J gene TRBJ2-2, with 9 nucleotides matching TRBD2. The germline gives CDR1 MNHEY, CDR2 SMNVEV (reference sequence). This CDR3 region has 16 residues. Trimming took 3 bases from V and 3 from J; bases not matched to a gene: 5. In DNA form, the CDR3 reads TGTGCCAGCAGTTTTTTAACTAGCGGGTACACCGGGGAGCTGTTTTTT. Translating it yields CASSFLTSGYTGELFF.

In its sample, this clonotype was seen many times. The V gene is TRBV10-3, the J gene TRBJ1-1, with D perhaps matching TRBD1 (5 bases). Deletions cut 11 bases from V and 1 base from J, with 14 bases between. CDR3 length: 13 residues. Germline V gives CDR1 ENHRY, CDR2 SYGVKD. CDR3 sequence reads: CALKGTENTEAFF. Here the CDR3 DNA reads TGTGCCCTCAAGGGGACGGAGAACACTGAAGCTTTCTTT.

The rearrangement uses TRBV5-1 and TRBJ2-1; 9 bases are shared with TRBD2. The V gene's germline CDR1 is SGHRS and CDR2 YFSETQ. V lost 9 bases to trimming and J lost 4 bases; unmatched junction nucleotides: 11. This CDR3 contains 15 residues. The DNA for the CDR3 is TGCGCCACCACGATTGGCGGGAGGGGGTACAATGAGCAGTTCTTC. This encodes CATTIGGRGYNEQFF.

V and J are TRBV4-3 and TRBJ1-1; TRBD1 matches 8 bases. The V gene end was trimmed by 2 bases and the J gene end by 0 bases; junction bases not matched to a gene: 2. This CDR3 is built from 15 residues. Looked up from germline, CDR1 is LGHNA and CDR2 is YSLEER. The CDR3 spells CASSQQGQVNTEAFF. Written as DNA, the CDR3 is TGCGCCAGCAGCCAACAGGGACAGGTGAACACTGAAGCTTTCTTT.

This clonotype was counted ten times or more. This sequence joins TRBV20-1 and TRBJ1-5; no clear D gene. The CDR3 spans 15 residues. The V end was cut by 1 base, the J end by 4 bases, with 14 bases between. Looked up from germline, CDR1 is DFQATT and CDR2 is SNEGSKA (reference sequence). CDR3 protein: CSARGRRAENQPQHF. The DNA for the CDR3 is TGCAGTGCTAGAGGGCGAAGGGCAGAAAATCAGCCCCAGCATTTT.

The rearrangement uses TRBV6-4 and TRBJ2-3; tentatively, D is TRBD1 or TRBD2 (5 bases each). The germline V and J ends were trimmed by 1 base and 9 bases, with 17 bases remaining between them. There are 15 residues in the CDR3. CDR1 MRHNA and CDR2 SNTAGT come from the germline V gene. CDR3 nucleotide sequence: TGTGCCAGCAGTGACTTACCCTCCAGGGCGGGCACGCAGTATTTT. This sequence encodes CASSDLPSRAGTQYF.

For this clonotype: The junction and the germline gene differ at one end; a read error may be behind it. This chain uses TRBV10-3 with TRBJ1-6; possible D gene TRBD1, 5 bases. The CDR3 spans 11 residues. Germline lookup yields CDR1 ENHRY and CDR2 SYGVKD. This chain's CDR3 is CAISERGGLTF. CDR3 DNA: TGTGCCATCAGTGAAAGGGGAGGGCTTACCTTT.